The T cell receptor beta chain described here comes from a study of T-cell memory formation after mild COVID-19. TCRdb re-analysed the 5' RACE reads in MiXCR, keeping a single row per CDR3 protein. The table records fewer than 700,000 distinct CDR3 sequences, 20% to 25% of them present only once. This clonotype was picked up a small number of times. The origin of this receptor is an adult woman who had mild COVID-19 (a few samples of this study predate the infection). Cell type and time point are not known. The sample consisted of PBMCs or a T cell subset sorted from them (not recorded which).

CDR3 nucleotide sequence: TGTGCCAGCAACACGGGACTAGCGGGAGCTCCACGTGAGCAGTTCTTC. Its protein is CASNTGLAGAPREQFF. This chain links TRBV6-6 with TRBJ2-1; 14 bases fit TRBD2. The germline CDR1 and CDR2 sequences are MNHNY and SVGAGI (reference sequence). The junction had 11 bases not matched to a gene; V was cut back by 7 bases and J by 9 bases. This CDR3 is 16 amino acids long.